The rows below give T cell receptor beta chains drawn from one sample of a study of CD4+ T cells in melanoma. Clones were read by immunoSEQ multiplex PCR, and TCRdb kept only the in-frame ones, dropping some. The sample has about 18,000 clones, more than 65% seen once; the top ten hold roughly 5.4%. The sample taken for sequencing was cells from a culture (not recorded whether cultured in vitro). These receptors were collected from a human donor with melanoma. CDR3s include the opening cysteine and the closing phenylalanine or tryptophan. D genes are given only for firm matches. A clone size is listed for some rows: how often the clone was seen (once, few, many), or a class if it is expanded.

clone_size d_call j_call v_call cdr3_aa cdr3_nt
- - TRBJ1-2 TRBV11-2 CASSRGTSLYGYTF TGTGCCAGCAGCCGAGGGACAAGCCTATATGGCTACACCTTC
- - TRBJ1-1 TRBV7-9 CASSLGRDGGKAFF TGTGCCAGCAGCTTAGGAAGGGACGGAGGGAAAGCTTTCTTT
few - TRBJ2-2 TRBV5-1 CASSWGTSGELFF TGCGCCAGCAGCTGGGGGACATCCGGGGAGCTGTTTTTT
- - TRBJ1-5 TRBV4-1 CASSQGLRGSSNQPQHF TGCGCCAGCAGCCAAGGTCTCCGGGGTTCTAGCAATCAGCCCCAGCATTTT
- - TRBJ1-1 TRBV10-3 CAISGVVGTEAFF TGTGCCATCAGTGGGGTCGTAGGCACTGAAGCTTTCTTT
once - TRBJ1-4 TRBV6-5 CASSSRAREKLFF TGTGCCAGCAGTTCCAGGGCACGCGAAAAACTGTTTTTT
once TRBD1 TRBJ1-5 TRBV10-2 CASTGGSYQPQHF TGCGCCAGTACAGGGGGTTCATATCAGCCCCAGCATTTT
few - TRBJ2-7 TRBV2 CASSAGFGRESHEQYF TGTGCCAGCAGTGCGGGTTTTGGCAGGGAATCCCACGAGCAGTACTTC
- TRBD2 TRBJ2-1 TRBV7-6 CASSPDGGNEQFF TGTGCCAGCAGCCCAGACGGGGGGAATGAGCAGTTCTTC
- TRBD1 TRBJ1-1 TRBV5-4 CASSLSGQGANTEAFF TGTGCCAGCAGCTTATCGGGACAGGGCGCGAACACTGAAGCTTTCTTT
few - TRBJ2-3 TRBV19 CASRTSGTDTQYF TGTGCCAGTAGGACCTCAGGCACAGATACGCAGTATTTT
- - TRBJ2-5 TRBV30 CAWSVGGDQETQYF TGTGCCTGGAGTGTAGGGGGTGACCAAGAGACCCAGTACTTC